The 22 T cell receptor beta chains in this list originate from one sample, sequenced in a study of T-cell reconstitution after alpha-beta-depleted transplantation in children. Preparing the TCRbeta library involved the use of unique molecular identifiers. Each CDR3 protein is one row after TCRdb ran MiXCR on the PCR reads. In the table there are about 980,000 distinct CDR3 sequences, about 29% of which are singletons. This material consisted of PBMCs, mostly from graft donor cells, taken 360 days after TCRalphabeta/CD19-depleted stem cell transplant. Receptors were obtained from a boy less than two years old who had a stem cell transplant for SCID, so the T cells may come from the graft donor.

V usage is TRBV5-1 and J usage is TRBJ2-1; D is unresolved. The germline V and J ends were trimmed by 7 bases and 3 bases, with 11 bases remaining between them. CDR1 and CDR2 (germline): SGHRS, YFSETQ. CDR3 length: 13 amino acids. The DNA for the CDR3 is TGCGCCAGCCAGCCGGGCTTCTACAATGAGCAGTTCTTC. Protein sequence: CASQPGFYNEQFF.

This clonotype occurred a few times. The chain joins TRBV27 to TRBJ2-1; D perhaps matches TRBD1 (5 bases). The CDR3 runs 15 residues. From germline, CDR1 is MNHEY and CDR2 SMNVEV (reference sequence). The V end lost 4 bases, the J end lost 0 bases, and 10 bases lay between the germline ends. The DNA of the CDR3 is TGTGCCAGCAGTTCGACAGTGAGCTCCTACAATGAGCAGTTCTTC. It yields the protein CASSSTVSSYNEQFF.

The V and J genes are TRBV6-5 and TRBJ1-4; unclear D gene. V lost 0 bases and J 2 bases, leaving 7 bases between the germline ends. The CDR3 sequence is 15 residues long. Germline loops: CDR1 MNHEY, CDR2 SVGAGI. CDR3 sequence (DNA): TGTGCCAGCAGTTACTCACGGGCGACTAATGAAAAACTGTTTTTT. This sequence encodes CASSYSRATNEKLFF.

At least ten counts were recorded for this clonotype. The chain combines TRBV5-1 with TRBJ1-5; D gene unclear. Between the trimmed V and J ends, which lost 2 bases and 4 bases, there was a span of 13 bases. The CDR3 length is 15 residues. The germline gives CDR1 SGHRS, CDR2 YFSETQ. Here the CDR3 reads CASSFSGSLNQPQHF. In DNA form, the CDR3 reads TGCGCCAGCAGCTTTTCCGGGTCGCTGAATCAGCCCCAGCATTTT.

This chain joins TRBV21-1 and TRBJ2-3; the listed D gene, TRBD2, was not tested against the DNA. TRBV21-1 is classified as a pseudogene. The CDR3 loop spans 18 amino acids. The CDR3 nucleotides read TGTGCCAGCAGCCCTCACCCGAGGTACGGGGAGCAAAAAGATACGCAGTATTTT. It yields the protein CASSPHPRYGEQKDTQYF.

The chain combines TRBV20-1 with TRBJ2-1, with 10 bases fitting TRBD2. Trimming removed 4 bases from V and 7 bases from J; junction bases left unmatched: 19. Germline-derived CDR1 and CDR2 are DFQATT and SNEGSKA (reference sequence). This CDR3 comprises 18 residues. The CDR3 reads CSAKIPRGASGGGNEQFF. The CDR3 coding sequence is TGCAGTGCTAAAATCCCCCGGGGTGCTAGCGGGGGCGGGAATGAGCAGTTCTTC.

This clonotype was detected a few times. The chain couples TRBV30 to TRBJ1-1; D is ambiguous. V shed 3 bases and J shed 4 bases, with 6 bases lying between them. This CDR3 comprises 11 residues. CDR1 is GTSNPN, CDR2 SVGIG, per germline (reference sequence). The CDR3 region has the DNA TGTGCCTGGAGGGTGAGCACTGAAGCTTTCTTT. Residues: CAWRVSTEAFF. The full variable domain, completed using reference TRBV30 and TRBJ1-1, is SQTIHQWPATLVQPVGSPLSLECTVEGTSNPNLYWYRQAAGRGLQLLFYSVGIGQISSEVPQNLSASRPQDRQFILSSKKLLLSDSGFYLCAWRVSTEAFFGQGTRLTVV.

The chain is built from TRBV9 and TRBJ1-2; possible D gene TRBD1, 5 bases. CDR1 is SGDLS, CDR2 YYNGEE, per germline. The ends were cut back, 3 bases at V and 6 bases at J, with 12 bases in the middle. The CDR3 spans 13 residues. This CDR3 is CASSDPAGDGYTF. As DNA, the CDR3 is TGTGCCAGCAGCGATCCCGCGGGGGATGGCTACACCTTC.

This clonotype appeared many times. The chain is built from TRBV5-1 and TRBJ2-7; no clear D gene. This CDR3 comprises 18 residues. V was clipped by 1 base and J by 1 base, with 21 bases between them. Germline CDR1 and CDR2: SGHRS and YFSETQ. The CDR3 nucleotides read TGCGCCAGCAGCTTGAGGGCGACCAGCCGCATTCCATCCTACGAGCAGTACTTC. Amino acids: CASSLRATSRIPSYEQYF.

The V gene is TRBV20-1, the J gene TRBJ2-2, with TRBD2 matching 13 bases. CDR1 and CDR2 (germline): DFQATT, SNEGSKA (reference sequence). Unmatched junction bases numbered 13, after V lost 2 bases and J lost 4 bases. This CDR3 region has 19 residues. CDR3 protein: CSARQRGLAGVRGTGELFF. The CDR3 coding sequence is TGCAGTGCTAGACAACGAGGACTAGCGGGGGTTCGGGGCACCGGGGAGCTGTTTTTT.

J is TRBJ2-7 and V is TRBV5-1, with 11 bases aligning to TRBD2. V lost 2 bases and J lost 0; bases outside the gene matches: 10. Per the germline V gene, CDR1 is SGHRS and CDR2 is YFSETQ. The CDR3 is 18 amino acids. The CDR3 DNA reads TGCGCCAGCAGCTTTCTAGGTACTAGCGGGGGCAGCTCCTACGAGCAGTACTTC. Amino acid sequence: CASSFLGTSGGSSYEQYF.

The chain has TRBV18 and TRBJ2-3, with D tentatively TRBD2 (5 bases). The CDR3 has 14 residues. Germline V lookup: CDR1 KGHSH, CDR2 LQKENI. V was shortened by 2 bases and J by 9 bases, with 15 bases between the two germline ends. DNA of the CDR3: TGTGCCAGCTCACCAACTTCCGCACTAGGAACGCAGTATTTT. Residues: CASSPTSALGTQYF.

CDR3 nucleotide sequence: TGTGCCAGCAGCCTGAGTGGGACAGGAGGACCTAACTATGGCTACACCTTC. It yields the protein CASSLSGTGGPNYGYTF. V is TRBV12-3 or TRBV12-4 and J is TRBJ1-2, with 8 bases aligning to TRBD1. The CDR3 is 17 amino acids. The V gene end was trimmed by 6 bases and the J gene end by 0 bases; junction bases not matched to a gene: 12.

This chain joins TRBV7-3 and TRBJ2-7; 7 nucleotides match TRBD2. The germline V gene encodes CDR1 SGHTA and CDR2 FQGTGA. V dropped 8 bases and J dropped 2; count of bases not matched to a gene: 12. The CDR3 has 15 residues. CDR3 coding DNA: TGTGCCAGCTCGAAGGGGAGGGCGCCCCCCTACGAGCAGTACTTC. Its protein is CASSKGRAPPYEQYF.

This clonotype occurred a few times. The V call is TRBV4-3, the J call TRBJ2-7, with D perhaps TRBD2 (5 bases). Germline assignment: CDR1 LGHNA and CDR2 YSLEER. The V gene lost 0 bases and the J gene lost 2 bases, with 14 bases spanning the gap. The CDR3 extends over 16 amino acids. This CDR3 reads CASSQEARASTYEQYF. The CDR3 bases are TGCGCCAGCAGCCAAGAAGCGCGGGCTTCTACCTACGAGCAGTACTTC.

V is TRBV20-1 and J is TRBJ1-1; D might be TRBD1 (6 bases). V was pared by 3 bases and J by 10 bases, with 15 bases between. Germline V gene data show CDR1 as DFQATT and CDR2 as SNEGSKA (reference sequence). The CDR3 covers 12 residues. The CDR3 reads CSARTGDVIAFF. The DNA for the CDR3 is TGCAGTGCTAGGACAGGCGACGTAATAGCTTTCTTT.

This clonotype occurred once. This sequence joins TRBV6-2 or TRBV6-3 and TRBJ1-5; 10 nucleotides line up with TRBD1. V shed 6 bases, J shed 9 bases, and the junction held 5 bases outside the gene matches. The CDR3 runs to 13 residues. Germline V gene sequence: CDR1 MNHEY, CDR2 SVGEGT. The CDR3 DNA is TGTGCCAGCAGGCCGGGACAGGGGAGGCCCCAGCATTTT. As protein: CASRPGQGRPQHF.

The table lists this clonotype with a count of one. V is TRBV18 and J is TRBJ2-4, with 10 nucleotides matching TRBD1. V lost 6 bases to trimming and J lost 8 bases; unmatched junction nucleotides: 4. In germline, CDR1 is KGHSH, CDR2 LQKENI. This CDR3 comprises 13 residues. The CDR3, as DNA: TGTGCCAGCTCGCCCGGGACAGGGGACATTCAGTACTTC. Translated: CASSPGTGDIQYF.

The chain is built from TRBV28 and TRBJ1-5; a possible D gene is TRBD1 (6 bases). The length of the CDR3 is 16 residues. V was trimmed by 2 bases and J by 1 base, leaving 12 bases between them. Germline V gene lookup returns CDR1 MDHEN and CDR2 SYDVKM. The DNA of the CDR3 is TGTGCCAGCAGTTTAGGGGACACCGGGAGCAATCAGCCCCAGCATTTT. Its protein product is CASSLGDTGSNQPQHF.

This chain uses TRBV5-1 with TRBJ1-1; D uncertain. The CDR3 totals 16 residues. V was shortened by 3 bases and J by 1 base, with 16 bases between the two germline ends. Per the germline V gene, CDR1 is SGHRS and CDR2 is YFSETQ. The CDR3 sequence is CASSWHARVANTEAFF. The CDR3 nucleotides read TGCGCCAGCAGCTGGCATGCTAGAGTTGCGAACACTGAAGCTTTCTTT.

The genes are TRBV5-1 and TRBJ1-2; D is undetermined. The CDR3 sequence is 15 residues long. V was trimmed by 0 bases and J by 4 bases, leaving 13 bases between them. The germline gives CDR1 SGHRS, CDR2 YFSETQ. CDR3 region: CASSLESWLFYGYTF. The CDR3 nucleotides are TGCGCCAGCAGCTTGGAGTCGTGGCTGTTCTATGGCTACACCTTC.

V is TRBV15 and J is TRBJ2-7; D is uncertain. V gave up 0 bases and J gave up 0 bases, with 6 bases separating them. The germline V gene encodes CDR1 LNHNV and CDR2 YYDKDF (reference sequence). The CDR3 totals 14 residues. The CDR3, as DNA: TGTGCCACCAGCAGAGAGGGAAGCTCCTACGAGCAGTACTTC. Translation: CATSREGSSYEQYF.